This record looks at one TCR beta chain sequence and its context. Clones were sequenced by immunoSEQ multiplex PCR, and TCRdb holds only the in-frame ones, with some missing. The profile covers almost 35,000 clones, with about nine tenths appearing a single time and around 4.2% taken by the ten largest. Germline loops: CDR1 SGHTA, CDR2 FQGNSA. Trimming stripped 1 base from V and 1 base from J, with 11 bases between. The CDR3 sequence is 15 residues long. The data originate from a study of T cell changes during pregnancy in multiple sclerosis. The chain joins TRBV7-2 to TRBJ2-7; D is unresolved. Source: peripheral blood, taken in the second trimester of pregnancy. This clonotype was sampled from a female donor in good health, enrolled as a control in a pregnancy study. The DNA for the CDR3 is TGTGCCAGCAGCTTAGTTGGTCAGGCGTCCTACGAGCAGTACTTC. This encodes CASSLVGQASYEQYF.